A selection of T cell receptor beta chains follows, all from one sample in a study of regulatory T cells in long-lasting Graves disease. TCRdb fed the multiplex PCR reads into MiXCR, producing one record per CDR3 protein. The data show roughly 400,000 distinct CDR3 sequences, under 25% seen once. Sequencing used peripheral blood mononuclear cells (PBMCs), obtained when the disease was refractory, from a patient treated with antithyroid drugs. The receptors shown here come from a female donor with Graves disease. Each CDR3 is given with its conserved first and last residue. The order of the fields is CDR3 DNA, CDR3 protein, J gene, V gene, clone size, D gene. D genes are given only for firm matches. Part of the rows lack a size; the others show once, few, many or a class for expanded clones.

CDR3nt: TGCAGCGTTTCGGCTGAAAAACTGTTTTTT
CDR3aa: CSVSAEKLFF
j_gene: TRBJ1-4
v_gene: TRBV29-1
abundance: few
d_gene: .

CDR3nt: TGTGCCAGCGGGGGGAACACCGGGGAGCTGTTTTTT
CDR3aa: CASGGNTGELFF
j_gene: TRBJ2-2
v_gene: TRBV19
abundance: few
d_gene: .

CDR3nt: TGCAGTGCGGGGGGGACAGGCCGGGGTGATACGCAGTATTTT
CDR3aa: CSAGGTGRGDTQYF
j_gene: TRBJ2-3
v_gene: TRBV20-1
abundance: few
d_gene: .

CDR3nt: TGCGCCAGCAGCTTGGAGGGGGTTGGGGACAGCTTCTATGGCTACACCTTC
CDR3aa: CASSLEGVGDSFYGYTF
j_gene: TRBJ1-2
v_gene: TRBV5-1
abundance: .
d_gene: TRBD1

CDR3nt: TGTGCCAGCAGCGTTCAGGGGCGAGTTAGCTACGAGCAGTACTTC
CDR3aa: CASSVQGRVSYEQYF
j_gene: TRBJ2-7
v_gene: TRBV7-2
abundance: many
d_gene: .

CDR3nt: TGTGCCGGGCTAGGGGAGAGACCTGAAGCTTTCTTT
CDR3aa: CAGLGERPEAFF
j_gene: TRBJ1-1
v_gene: TRBV6-1
abundance: few
d_gene: .

CDR3nt: TGCAGCGTCATCCCCTGGGAGACCCAGTACTTC
CDR3aa: CSVIPWETQYF
j_gene: TRBJ2-5
v_gene: TRBV29-1
abundance: few
d_gene: .

CDR3nt: TGTGCCATCAACCCTAGCGGGAGTACAGATACGCAGTATTTT
CDR3aa: CAINPSGSTDTQYF
j_gene: TRBJ2-3
v_gene: TRBV10-3
abundance: few
d_gene: TRBD2

CDR3nt: TGTGCCAGCAGTTCCCTCGCTGGACCCTACGAGCAGTACTTC
CDR3aa: CASSSLAGPYEQYF
j_gene: TRBJ2-7
v_gene: TRBV27
abundance: few
d_gene: .

CDR3nt: TGTGCCATCAAGGGGTTCAATCCAGGATACTATAGCAATCAGCCCCAGCATTTT
CDR3aa: CAIKGFNPGYYSNQPQHF
j_gene: TRBJ1-5
v_gene: TRBV10-3
abundance: few
d_gene: .

CDR3nt: TGCAGTGCTAGGGGGAGGATTTATGGCTACACCTTC
CDR3aa: CSARGRIYGYTF
j_gene: TRBJ1-2
v_gene: TRBV20-1
abundance: .
d_gene: .

CDR3nt: TGTGCCAGTAGTAAGGTTGATGAAAAACTGTTTTTT
CDR3aa: CASSKVDEKLFF
j_gene: TRBJ1-4
v_gene: TRBV19
abundance: few
d_gene: .

CDR3nt: TGCGCCAGCAGCACTAGCGGGAGGGCTCAAGAGACCCAGTACTTC
CDR3aa: CASSTSGRAQETQYF
j_gene: TRBJ2-5
v_gene: TRBV4-3
abundance: .
d_gene: TRBD2

CDR3nt: TGCAGCGTTGTTGGGGCAGGGGGCAGGACTGGAGCTTTCTTT
CDR3aa: CSVVGAGGRTGAFF
j_gene: TRBJ1-1
v_gene: TRBV29-1
abundance: .
d_gene: TRBD1

CDR3nt: TGTGCCAGCAGTGGAGAAACAGGGACGGAGACCCAGTACTTC
CDR3aa: CASSGETGTETQYF
j_gene: TRBJ2-5
v_gene: TRBV2
abundance: many
d_gene: .

CDR3nt: TGTGCCAGTAGTATAGTAGGCCTAGCGGGAGGCGTAGGGGAGCTGTTTTTT
CDR3aa: CASSIVGLAGGVGELFF
j_gene: TRBJ2-2
v_gene: TRBV19
abundance: few
d_gene: TRBD2

CDR3nt: TGTGCCAGCAGTCCCTCTGAAGGCGGAGAGGTGGATAAGCAGTTCTTC
CDR3aa: CASSPSEGGEVDKQFF
j_gene: TRBJ2-1
v_gene: TRBV12-3/TRBV12-4
abundance: once
d_gene: .

CDR3nt: TGTGCCAGCAGTTTAGCGGGAGGGTTCCAAGAGACCCAGTACTTC
CDR3aa: CASSLAGGFQETQYF
j_gene: TRBJ2-5
v_gene: TRBV28
abundance: .
d_gene: TRBD2

CDR3nt: TGTGCCAGCAGCTTAAGGGTGACAGGCAAAGAGACCCAGTACTTC
CDR3aa: CASSLRVTGKETQYF
j_gene: TRBJ2-5
v_gene: TRBV7-2
abundance: .
d_gene: .

CDR3nt: TGTGCCAGCAAAGGGGTCGGCTACACCTTC
CDR3aa: CASKGVGYTF
j_gene: TRBJ1-2
v_gene: TRBV28
abundance: many
d_gene: .

CDR3nt: TGTGCCAGCATCGATGAGGGGCGGGAGGGAACCTACGAGCAGTACTTC
CDR3aa: CASIDEGREGTYEQYF
j_gene: TRBJ2-7
v_gene: TRBV5-5
abundance: few
d_gene: TRBD2

CDR3nt: TGTGCCAGCTCACTTCTGCGGGAGGAACAAGAGACCCAGTACTTC
CDR3aa: CASSLLREEQETQYF
j_gene: TRBJ2-5
v_gene: TRBV18
abundance: .
d_gene: TRBD2

CDR3nt: TGTGCCAGTAGACAGACGGGGGCGCACGAGCAGTACTTC
CDR3aa: CASRQTGAHEQYF
j_gene: TRBJ2-7
v_gene: TRBV19
abundance: .
d_gene: .

CDR3nt: TGCGCCAGCACCTCGTGGGCAGGGGAGATGAGGTGGGGCAATCAGCCCCAGCATTTT
CDR3aa: CASTSWAGEMRWGNQPQHF
j_gene: TRBJ1-5
v_gene: TRBV5-1
abundance: .
d_gene: .

CDR3nt: TGTGCCAGCAGTCCCCAACGTTTAGGACAGAACTATGGCTACACCTTC
CDR3aa: CASSPQRLGQNYGYTF
j_gene: TRBJ1-2
v_gene: TRBV12-3/TRBV12-4
abundance: many
d_gene: .

CDR3nt: TGTGCCAGTAGTGTCAGTCTCAATCAGCCCCAGCATTTT
CDR3aa: CASSVSLNQPQHF
j_gene: TRBJ1-5
v_gene: TRBV19
abundance: .
d_gene: .

CDR3nt: TGTGCCAGCAGTTGGACAGGATGGGATGGGAATCCACCCCTCCACTTT
CDR3aa: CASSWTGWDGNPPLHF
j_gene: TRBJ1-6
v_gene: TRBV12-3/TRBV12-4
abundance: .
d_gene: TRBD1

CDR3nt: TGTGCCAGCAGTTATAGGTCACTGGACGCGGGATTCTACGAGCAGTACTTC
CDR3aa: CASSYRSLDAGFYEQYF
j_gene: TRBJ2-7
v_gene: TRBV6-2/TRBV6-3
abundance: .
d_gene: .

CDR3nt: TGTGCCAGTGGAGGGGGGGGTTCCTACGAGCAGTACTTC
CDR3aa: CASGGGGSYEQYF
j_gene: TRBJ2-7
v_gene: TRBV6-1
abundance: .
d_gene: .

CDR3nt: TGTGCCAGTAGTCCTGTCCCCGGGCGGAACACCATATATTTT
CDR3aa: CASSPVPGRNTIYF
j_gene: TRBJ1-3
v_gene: TRBV19
abundance: .
d_gene: .

CDR3nt: TGTGCCAGCAGTCAACGACTAGCGGGAGTCCAAGAGACCCAGTACTTC
CDR3aa: CASSQRLAGVQETQYF
j_gene: TRBJ2-5
v_gene: TRBV6-1
abundance: .
d_gene: TRBD2

CDR3nt: TGTGCCAGCATCCTTGGGGCTAGCGGGAGGACAAACACCGGGGAGCTGTTTTTT
CDR3aa: CASILGASGRTNTGELFF
j_gene: TRBJ2-2
v_gene: TRBV6-1
abundance: few
d_gene: TRBD2

CDR3nt: TGTGCCACCAGTGATTCGACTAGTATCCCCCGGGAGCTGTTTTTT
CDR3aa: CATSDSTSIPRELFF
j_gene: TRBJ2-2
v_gene: TRBV24-1
abundance: few
d_gene: .

CDR3nt: TGTGGCACTAGCGGGAGAGTGTACCAAGAGACCCAGTACTTC
CDR3aa: CGTSGRVYQETQYF
j_gene: TRBJ2-5
v_gene: TRBV6-1
abundance: many
d_gene: TRBD2

CDR3nt: TGTGCCAGCAGTGAAGGCGTTAGTAATTCACCCCTCCACTTT
CDR3aa: CASSEGVSNSPLHF
j_gene: TRBJ1-6
v_gene: TRBV25-1
abundance: .
d_gene: .

CDR3nt: TGTGCCAGTAGTATAACAGGTCTTTCGAACACTGAAGCTTTCTTT
CDR3aa: CASSITGLSNTEAFF
j_gene: TRBJ1-1
v_gene: TRBV19
abundance: many
d_gene: .

CDR3nt: TGTGCCATCAGTGAGAGGGAGAGCTCCTATAATTCACCCCTCCACTTT
CDR3aa: CAISERESSYNSPLHF
j_gene: TRBJ1-6
v_gene: TRBV10-3
abundance: many
d_gene: .

CDR3nt: TGTGCCAGCAGTGCCAGGGGTCGGACCGGGGAGCTGTTTTTT
CDR3aa: CASSARGRTGELFF
j_gene: TRBJ2-2
v_gene: TRBV28
abundance: many
d_gene: .

CDR3nt: TGCAGTGCTCTCGGGACAAAAGAGACCCAGTACTTC
CDR3aa: CSALGTKETQYF
j_gene: TRBJ2-5
v_gene: TRBV20-1
abundance: many
d_gene: .

CDR3nt: TGTGCCAGCAGCGTAGCTTCAACCCACATCGGGGGGGACGACACTGAAGCTTTCTTT
CDR3aa: CASSVASTHIGGDDTEAFF
j_gene: TRBJ1-1
v_gene: TRBV9
abundance: few
d_gene: .

CDR3nt: TGCGCCGGCAGCTTGGATAACTCCTACGAGCAGTACTTC
CDR3aa: CAGSLDNSYEQYF
j_gene: TRBJ2-7
v_gene: TRBV5-1
abundance: .
d_gene: .

CDR3nt: TGCAGTGCCCCTACCTCGACAGGGTCAGGCTACGAGCAGTACTTC
CDR3aa: CSAPTSTGSGYEQYF
j_gene: TRBJ2-7
v_gene: TRBV20-1
abundance: .
d_gene: TRBD1

CDR3nt: TGTGCCAGCAGTTTATCAGGGCAAACGTATTTT
CDR3aa: CASSLSGQTYF
j_gene: TRBJ1-3
v_gene: TRBV12-3/TRBV12-4
abundance: few
d_gene: .

CDR3nt: TGTGCCAGCAGCGGATTCCCAACTAGCGGGAGCACAGATACGCAGTATTTT
CDR3aa: CASSGFPTSGSTDTQYF
j_gene: TRBJ2-3
v_gene: TRBV6-1
abundance: .
d_gene: TRBD2

CDR3nt: TGTGCCAGCAGTTTAGCGGGTGACCTTAATCAGCCCCAGCATTTT
CDR3aa: CASSLAGDLNQPQHF
j_gene: TRBJ1-5
v_gene: TRBV12-3/TRBV12-4
abundance: .
d_gene: .

CDR3nt: TGTGCCAGCAGCCCCATTGGTGGTAGCGGGAGACTCGACGAGCAGTACTTC
CDR3aa: CASSPIGGSGRLDEQYF
j_gene: TRBJ2-7
v_gene: TRBV6-1
abundance: few
d_gene: TRBD2

CDR3nt: TGCAGTGCTAGAGATGTTAGGGGGCAAGACTATGGCTACACCTTC
CDR3aa: CSARDVRGQDYGYTF
j_gene: TRBJ1-2
v_gene: TRBV20-1
abundance: many
d_gene: TRBD1

CDR3nt: TGTGCCAGCAGCCAAGCTAAATCTGAAGCTTTCTTT
CDR3aa: CASSQAKSEAFF
j_gene: TRBJ1-1
v_gene: TRBV3-1
abundance: .
d_gene: .

CDR3nt: TGTGCCAGCAGCTTAGGACCGGGGGTAGGGGAAAAACTGTTTTTT
CDR3aa: CASSLGPGVGEKLFF
j_gene: TRBJ1-4
v_gene: TRBV7-2
abundance: many
d_gene: .

CDR3nt: TGTGCCACCAGCAGGACGGACTTTTACAATGAGCAGTTCTTC
CDR3aa: CATSRTDFYNEQFF
j_gene: TRBJ2-1
v_gene: TRBV15
abundance: few
d_gene: .

CDR3nt: TGTGCCAGCAGCCCCGGGACAGGGTTCATGAACACTGAAGCTTTCTTT
CDR3aa: CASSPGTGFMNTEAFF
j_gene: TRBJ1-1
v_gene: TRBV3-1
abundance: many
d_gene: TRBD1